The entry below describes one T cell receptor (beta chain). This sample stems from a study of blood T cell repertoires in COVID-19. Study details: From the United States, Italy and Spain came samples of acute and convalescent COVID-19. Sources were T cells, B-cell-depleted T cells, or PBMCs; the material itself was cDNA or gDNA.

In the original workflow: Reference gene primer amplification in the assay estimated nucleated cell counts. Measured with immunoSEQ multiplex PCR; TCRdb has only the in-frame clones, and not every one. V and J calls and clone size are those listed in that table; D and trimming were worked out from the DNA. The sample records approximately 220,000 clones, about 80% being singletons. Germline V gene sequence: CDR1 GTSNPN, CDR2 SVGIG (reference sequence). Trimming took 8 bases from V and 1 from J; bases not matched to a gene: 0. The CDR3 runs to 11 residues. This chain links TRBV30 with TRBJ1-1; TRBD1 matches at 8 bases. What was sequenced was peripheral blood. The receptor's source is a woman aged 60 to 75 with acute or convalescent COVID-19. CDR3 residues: CAGTGNTEAFF. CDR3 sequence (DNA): TGTGCCGGGACAGGGAACACTGAAGCTTTCTTT.